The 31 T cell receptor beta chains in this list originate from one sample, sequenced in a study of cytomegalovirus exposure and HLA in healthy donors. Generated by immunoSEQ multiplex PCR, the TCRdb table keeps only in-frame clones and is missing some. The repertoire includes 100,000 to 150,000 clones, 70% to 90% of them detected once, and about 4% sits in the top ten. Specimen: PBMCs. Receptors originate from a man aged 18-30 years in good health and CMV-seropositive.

This CDR3 reads CASSPDRLPNYGYTF. DNA for the CDR3: TGTGCCAGCTCACCAGACAGGCTACCTAACTATGGCTACACCTTC. The chain is built from TRBV18 and TRBJ1-2, with a possible D match to TRBD1 (6 bases). Germline-derived CDR1 and CDR2 are KGHSH and LQKENI. V was clipped by 2 bases and J by 0 bases, with 10 bases between them. The CDR3 contains 15 residues.

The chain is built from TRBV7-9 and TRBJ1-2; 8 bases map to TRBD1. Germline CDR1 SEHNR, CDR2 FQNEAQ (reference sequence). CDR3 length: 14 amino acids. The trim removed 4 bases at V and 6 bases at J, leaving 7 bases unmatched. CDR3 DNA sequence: TGTGCCAGCAGCTCGGCGGACAGGGTTAATGGCTACACCTTC. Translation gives CASSSADRVNGYTF. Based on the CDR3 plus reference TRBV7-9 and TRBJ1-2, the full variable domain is DTGVSQNPRHKITKRGQNVTFRCDPISEHNRLYWYRQTLGQGPEFLTYFQNEAQLEKSRLLSDRFSAERPKGSFSTLEIQRTEQGDSAMYLCASSSADRVNGYTFGSGTRLTVV.

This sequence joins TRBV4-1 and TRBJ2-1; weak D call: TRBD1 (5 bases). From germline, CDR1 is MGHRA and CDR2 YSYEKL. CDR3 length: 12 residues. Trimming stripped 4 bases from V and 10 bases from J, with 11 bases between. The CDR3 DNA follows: TGCGCCAGCAGCCTCGACAGATTGGAGCAGTTCTTC. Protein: CASSLDRLEQFF.

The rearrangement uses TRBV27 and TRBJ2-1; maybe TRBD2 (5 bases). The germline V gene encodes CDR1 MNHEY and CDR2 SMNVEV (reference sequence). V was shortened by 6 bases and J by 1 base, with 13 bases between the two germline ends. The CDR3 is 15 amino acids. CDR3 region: CASRAVLASYNEQFF. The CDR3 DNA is TGTGCCAGCAGGGCAGTCCTAGCATCCTACAATGAGCAGTTCTTC.

The CDR3 DNA sequence: TGTGCCAGCACTAAGGACGGGGGGGCGGAGACCCAGTACTTC. Its translation: CASTKDGGAETQYF. The chain combines TRBV6-5 with TRBJ2-5; 8 bases are a match to TRBD2. Germline assignment: CDR1 MNHEY and CDR2 SVGAGI. Trimming removed 7 bases from V and 5 bases from J; junction bases left unmatched: 9. This CDR3 has 14 amino acids.

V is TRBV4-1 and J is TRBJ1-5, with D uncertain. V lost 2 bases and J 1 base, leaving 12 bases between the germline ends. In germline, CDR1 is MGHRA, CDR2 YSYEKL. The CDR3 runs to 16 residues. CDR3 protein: CASSQSPGRSNQPQHF. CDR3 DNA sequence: TGCGCCAGCAGCCAATCACCGGGAAGAAGCAATCAGCCCCAGCATTTT.

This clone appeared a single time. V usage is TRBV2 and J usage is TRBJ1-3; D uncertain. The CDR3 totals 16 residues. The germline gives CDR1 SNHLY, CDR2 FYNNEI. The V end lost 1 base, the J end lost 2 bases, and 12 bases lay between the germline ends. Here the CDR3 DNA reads TGTGCCAGCAGTGAAGAGTACGAGTTCACTGGAAACACCATATATTTT. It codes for CASSEEYEFTGNTIYF. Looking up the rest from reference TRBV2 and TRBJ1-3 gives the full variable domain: EPEVTQTPSHQVTQMGQEVILRCVPISNHLYFYWYRQILGQKVEFLVSFYNNEISEKSEIFDDQFSVERPDGSNFTLKIRSTKLEDSAMYFCASSEEYEFTGNTIYFGEGSWLTVV.

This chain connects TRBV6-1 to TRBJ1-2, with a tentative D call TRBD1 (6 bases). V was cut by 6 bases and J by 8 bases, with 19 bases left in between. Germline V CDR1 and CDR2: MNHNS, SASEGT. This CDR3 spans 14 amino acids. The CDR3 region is CASRDGQIFWGYTF. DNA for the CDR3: TGTGCCAGCAGGGACGGACAGATATTTTGGGGCTACACCTTC.

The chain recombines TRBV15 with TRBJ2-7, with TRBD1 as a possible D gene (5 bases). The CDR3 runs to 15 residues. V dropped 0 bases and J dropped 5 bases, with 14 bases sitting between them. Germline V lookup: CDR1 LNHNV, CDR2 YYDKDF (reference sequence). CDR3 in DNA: TGTGCCACCAGCAGAGATTCCCAGGGTTGGCACGAGCAGTACTTC. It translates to CATSRDSQGWHEQYF.

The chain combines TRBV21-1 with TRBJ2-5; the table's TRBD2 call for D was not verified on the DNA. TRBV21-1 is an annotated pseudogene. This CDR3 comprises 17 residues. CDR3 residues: CASSPTSGGGKIETQYF. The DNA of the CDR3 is TGTGCCAGCAGTCCTACTAGCGGGGGAGGAAAGATCGAGACCCAGTACTTC.

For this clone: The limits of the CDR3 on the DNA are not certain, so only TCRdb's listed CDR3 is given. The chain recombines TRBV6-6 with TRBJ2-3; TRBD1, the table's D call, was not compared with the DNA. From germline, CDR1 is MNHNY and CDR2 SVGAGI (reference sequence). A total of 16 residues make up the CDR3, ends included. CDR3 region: CASSSSDREGTDTQYF.

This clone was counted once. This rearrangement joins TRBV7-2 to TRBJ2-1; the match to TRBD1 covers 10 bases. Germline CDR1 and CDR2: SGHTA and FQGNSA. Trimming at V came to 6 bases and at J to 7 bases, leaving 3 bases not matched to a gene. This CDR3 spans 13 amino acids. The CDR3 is CASRRDRGNEQFF. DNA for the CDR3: TGTGCCAGCAGGCGGGACAGGGGTAATGAGCAGTTCTTC.

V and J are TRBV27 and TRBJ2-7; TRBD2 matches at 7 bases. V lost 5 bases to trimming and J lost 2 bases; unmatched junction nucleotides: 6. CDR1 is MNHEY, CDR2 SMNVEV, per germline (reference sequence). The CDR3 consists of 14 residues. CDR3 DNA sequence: TGTGCCAGCAGTCCCGCGGGGGAGGCCTACGAGCAGTACTTC. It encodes CASSPAGEAYEQYF.

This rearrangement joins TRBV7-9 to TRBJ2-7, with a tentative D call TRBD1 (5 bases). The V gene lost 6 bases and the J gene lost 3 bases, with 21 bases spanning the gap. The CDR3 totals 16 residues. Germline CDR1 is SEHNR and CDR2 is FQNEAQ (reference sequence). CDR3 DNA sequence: TGTGCCAGCAGTTTCGGCAGGGATATTGAACACTACGAGCAGTACTTC. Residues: CASSFGRDIEHYEQYF.

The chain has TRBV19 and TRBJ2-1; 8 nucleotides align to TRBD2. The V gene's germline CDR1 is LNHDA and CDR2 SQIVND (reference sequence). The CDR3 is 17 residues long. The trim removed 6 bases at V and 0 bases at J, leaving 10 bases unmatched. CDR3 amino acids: CASSVGLAKSSYNEQFF. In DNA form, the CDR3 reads TGTGCCAGTAGCGTCGGACTAGCTAAAAGCTCCTACAATGAGCAGTTCTTC.

Here the CDR3 DNA reads TGCGCCAGCAGCTTGGCGGCAGGGGGGACTGAAGCTTTCTTT. It yields the protein CASSLAAGGTEAFF. The genes are TRBV5-1 and TRBJ1-1, with 7 bases lining up with TRBD1. There are 14 residues in the CDR3. The germline CDR1 and CDR2 sequences are SGHRS and YFSETQ. The V segment lost 0 bases and the J segment 5 bases; nucleotides outside the gene matches: 4. Together with reference TRBV5-1 and TRBJ1-1, the CDR3 gives the full variable domain: KAGVTQTPRYLIKTRGQQVTLSCSPISGHRSVSWYQQTPGQGLQFLFEYFSETQRNKGNFPGRFSGRQFSNSRSEMNVSTLELGDSALYLCASSLAAGGTEAFFGQGTRLTVV.

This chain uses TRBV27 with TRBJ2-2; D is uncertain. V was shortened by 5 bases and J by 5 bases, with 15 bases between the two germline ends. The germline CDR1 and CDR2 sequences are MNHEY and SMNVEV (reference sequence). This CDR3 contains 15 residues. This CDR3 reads CASSPWPGRTGELFF. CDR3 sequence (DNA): TGTGCCAGCAGTCCCTGGCCGGGTAGGACCGGGGAGCTGTTTTTT.

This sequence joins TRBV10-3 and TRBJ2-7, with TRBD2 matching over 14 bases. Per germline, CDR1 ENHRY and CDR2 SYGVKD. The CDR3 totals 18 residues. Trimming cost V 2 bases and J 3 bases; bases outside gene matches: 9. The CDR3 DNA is TGTGCCATCAGTGAGGGGACTAGCGGGGGCTCCGTTAACTACGAGCAGTACTTC. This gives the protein CAISEGTSGGSVNYEQYF.

CDR3 in amino acids: CASSLNRDSAYEQYF. The CDR3 nucleotides are TGTGCCAGCAGCTTAAACCGGGACAGTGCCTACGAGCAGTACTTC. The chain has TRBV5-4 and TRBJ2-7, with TRBD1 matching 7 bases. The CDR3 runs to 15 residues. The trim removed 2 bases at V and 2 bases at J, leaving 7 bases unmatched. The germline CDR1 and CDR2 sequences are SGHNT and YYREEE (reference sequence).

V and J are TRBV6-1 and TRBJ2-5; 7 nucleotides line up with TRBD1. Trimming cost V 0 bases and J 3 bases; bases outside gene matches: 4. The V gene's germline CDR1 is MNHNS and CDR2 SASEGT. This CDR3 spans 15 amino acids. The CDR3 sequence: CASSEATGVKETQYF. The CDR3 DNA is TGTGCCAGCAGTGAAGCCACAGGGGTTAAAGAGACCCAGTACTTC.

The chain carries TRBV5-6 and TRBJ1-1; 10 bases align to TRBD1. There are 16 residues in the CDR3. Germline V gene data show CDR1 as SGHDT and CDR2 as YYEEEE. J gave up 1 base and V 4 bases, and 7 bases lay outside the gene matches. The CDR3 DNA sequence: TGTGCCAGCAGCGCCGGGGGACAGGGGCCGAACACTGAAGCTTTCTTT. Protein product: CASSAGGQGPNTEAFF.

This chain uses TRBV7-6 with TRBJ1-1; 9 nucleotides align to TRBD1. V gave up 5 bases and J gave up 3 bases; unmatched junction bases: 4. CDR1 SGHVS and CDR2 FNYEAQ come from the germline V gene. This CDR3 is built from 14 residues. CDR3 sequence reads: CASSPGTGYTEAFF. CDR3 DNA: TGTGCCAGCAGCCCAGGGACAGGGTACACTGAAGCTTTCTTT.

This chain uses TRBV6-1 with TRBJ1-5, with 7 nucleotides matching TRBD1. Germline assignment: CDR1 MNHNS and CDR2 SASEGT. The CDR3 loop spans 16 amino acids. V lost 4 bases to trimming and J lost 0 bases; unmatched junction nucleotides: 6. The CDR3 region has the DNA TGTGCCAGCAGTGGTAACAGGGGATATAGCAATCAGCCCCAGCATTTT. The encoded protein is CASSGNRGYSNQPQHF.

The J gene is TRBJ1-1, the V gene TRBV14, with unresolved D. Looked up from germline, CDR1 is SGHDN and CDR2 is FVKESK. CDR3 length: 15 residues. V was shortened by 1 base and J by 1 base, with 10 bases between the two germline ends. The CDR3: CASSQVAKRNTEAFF. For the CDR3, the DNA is TGTGCCAGCAGCCAAGTCGCCAAGAGGAACACTGAAGCTTTCTTT.

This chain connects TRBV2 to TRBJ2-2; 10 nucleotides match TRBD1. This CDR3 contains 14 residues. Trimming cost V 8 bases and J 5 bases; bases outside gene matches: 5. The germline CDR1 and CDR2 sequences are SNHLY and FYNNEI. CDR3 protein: CASWGQGITGELFF. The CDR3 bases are TGTGCCAGCTGGGGACAGGGGATTACCGGGGAGCTGTTTTTT.

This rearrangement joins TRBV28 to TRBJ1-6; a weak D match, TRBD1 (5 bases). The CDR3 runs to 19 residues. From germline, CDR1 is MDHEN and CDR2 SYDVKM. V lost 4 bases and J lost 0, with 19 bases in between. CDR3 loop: CASSSTGAAGSSYNSPLHF. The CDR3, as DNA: TGTGCCAGCAGTTCGACTGGGGCGGCGGGGAGCTCCTATAATTCACCCCTCCACTTT.

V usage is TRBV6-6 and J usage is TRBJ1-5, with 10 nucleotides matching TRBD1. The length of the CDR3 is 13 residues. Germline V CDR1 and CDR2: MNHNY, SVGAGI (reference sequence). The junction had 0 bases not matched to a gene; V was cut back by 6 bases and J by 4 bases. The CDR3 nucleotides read TGTGCCAGCAGGGGACAGGGGAATCAGCCCCAGCATTTT. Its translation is CASRGQGNQPQHF.

Here the CDR3 reads CASSLGGGPGYTF. CDR3 nucleotide sequence: TGTGCCAGCAGTTTAGGGGGGGGGCCCGGCTACACCTTC. This chain joins TRBV27 and TRBJ1-2; D is possibly TRBD1 (6 bases). Germline V gene lookup returns CDR1 MNHEY and CDR2 SMNVEV (reference sequence). This CDR3 comprises 13 residues. V was clipped by 2 bases and J by 8 bases, with 12 bases between them.

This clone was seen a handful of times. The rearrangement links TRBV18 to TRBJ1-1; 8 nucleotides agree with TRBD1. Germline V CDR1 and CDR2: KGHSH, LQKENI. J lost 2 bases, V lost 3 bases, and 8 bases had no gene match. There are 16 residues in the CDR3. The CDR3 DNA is TGTGCCAGCTCACCTCCTGGACAGGGCAAAAACACTGAAGCTTTCTTT. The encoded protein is CASSPPGQGKNTEAFF.

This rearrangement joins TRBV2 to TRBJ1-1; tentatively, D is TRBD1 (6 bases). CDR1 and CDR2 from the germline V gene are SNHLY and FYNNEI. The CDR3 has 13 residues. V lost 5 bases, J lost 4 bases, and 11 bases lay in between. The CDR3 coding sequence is TGTGCCAGCAGTAGGACAGAGGGCACTGAAGCTTTCTTT. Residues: CASSRTEGTEAFF.

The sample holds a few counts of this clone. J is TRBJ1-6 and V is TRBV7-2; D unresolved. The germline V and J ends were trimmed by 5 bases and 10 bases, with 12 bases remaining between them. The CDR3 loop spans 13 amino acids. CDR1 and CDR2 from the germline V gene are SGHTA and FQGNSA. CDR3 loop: CASSQSLASPLHF. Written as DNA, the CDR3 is TGTGCCAGCAGCCAGTCATTAGCCTCACCCCTCCACTTT.